Listed below are T cell receptor beta chains from one sample, sequenced in a study of Graves' ophthalmopathy and Graves' hyperthyroidism. TCRdb re-called the multiplex PCR reads through MiXCR, storing one row per CDR3 protein. The sample contains about 1.2 million distinct CDR3 sequences, 36% of which appear only once. Sequencing was done on a sample of peripheral blood or thyroid tissue (not recorded which). The receptors come from an adult man with Graves' hyperthyroidism. Each CDR3 is given with its conserved first and last residue. A D gene is named only where the DNA matches it firmly. Some rows have no size entry. The others give once, few or many, or a class for an expanded clone.

TRBV7-9	TRBJ1-1	many	NA	TGTGCCAGCAGCCCGGGACAGAACACTGAAGCTTTCTTT	CASSPGQNTEAFF
TRBV20-1	TRBJ2-5	NA	NA	TGCAGTGCTCCCCCGGGAAGGCAGGGGCAAGAGACCCAGTACTTC	CSAPPGRQGQETQYF
TRBV3-1	TRBJ1-1	many	NA	TGTGCCAGCAGCCAATACAGGGAAGCTTTCTTT	CASSQYREAFF
TRBV10-3	TRBJ2-7	NA	TRBD1	TGTGCCAGCAGCATCATCCGCAGGGGGCTCACCTACGAGCAGTACTTC	CASSIIRRGLTYEQYF
TRBV5-1	TRBJ2-5	NA	TRBD2	TGCGCCAGCAGCCAACGACTAGCGGGAACCCAAGAGACCCAGTACTTC	CASSQRLAGTQETQYF
TRBV20-1	TRBJ1-2	many	NA	TGCAGCCCCGGTGTTGGCTACACCTTC	CSPGVGYTF
TRBV11-2	TRBJ1-2	NA	NA	TGTGCCAGCAGCCAAGATCTGGCAGCCCATGGCTACACCTTC	CASSQDLAAHGYTF
TRBV10-3	TRBJ2-7	NA	NA	TGTGCCACCAGTGATTTGGGGCCCTACGAGCAGTACTTC	CATSDLGPYEQYF
TRBV7-8	TRBJ2-2	once	NA	TGTGCCAGCAGCTTAGTTGCAGGGGGGAGCCCTGGGGAGCTGTTTTTT	CASSLVAGGSPGELFF
TRBV4-3	TRBJ2-5	few	TRBD1	TGCGCCAGCAGCCAAGACAGGGGGCTGGAGACCCAGTACTTC	CASSQDRGLETQYF
TRBV3-1	TRBJ2-7	NA	NA	TGTGGCAGCAGCCACCTACGCGAGCAGTACTTC	CGSSHLREQYF
TRBV29-1	TRBJ1-1	NA	NA	TGCAGCGTTGCTGAGGGCAGTGAAGCTTTCTTT	CSVAEGSEAFF
TRBV20-1	TRBJ2-7	many	TRBD1	TGCAGTGCTACTTCACTTTGGACAGGGACCACCTACGAGCAGTACTTC	CSATSLWTGTTYEQYF
TRBV29-1	TRBJ2-7	many	NA	TGCAGCGTTGTACAGGTGGGGAAATCCTACGAGCAGTACTTC	CSVVQVGKSYEQYF
TRBV25-1	TRBJ1-5	many	NA	TGTGCCAGCAGTGGTAATAGTGATCTTAACAATCAGCCCCAGCATTTT	CASSGNSDLNNQPQHF
TRBV5-1	TRBJ2-5	NA	TRBD2	TGCGCCAGCAAGGCGGCGGGGGGTGGAGAGACCCAGTACTTC	CASKAAGGGETQYF
TRBV15	TRBJ2-5	many	TRBD1	TGTGCCACCAGCAGGGGACAGGGGCGTGGAGAGACCCAGTACTTC	CATSRGQGRGETQYF
TRBV25-1	TRBJ1-2	NA	NA	TGTGCCAGCAGACAGGAAGATGGCTACACCTTC	CASRQEDGYTF
TRBV19	TRBJ2-7	NA	TRBD1	TGTGCCAGTAGTCAAGGACAGGGTTTATCTTATCCCCTCTACGAGCAGTACTTC	CASSQGQGLSYPLYEQYF
TRBV29-1	TRBJ2-5	many	NA	TGCAGCGTTGAAGCGCAAGGTAGCTTC	CSVEAQGSF
TRBV30	TRBJ1-6	many	NA	TGTGCCGGTCAGGACAGCATCAATTCACCCCTCCACTTT	CAGQDSINSPLHF
TRBV29-1	TRBJ2-6	many	TRBD2	TGCAGCGTTGAGGGGGGGTCTGGGGCCAACGTCCTGACTTTC	CSVEGGSGANVLTF
TRBV5-1	TRBJ1-6	many	NA	TGCGCCAGCAGCTTGGGGACAGATCCCAATTCACCCCTCCACTTT	CASSLGTDPNSPLHF
TRBV10-3	TRBJ2-5	NA	TRBD1	TGTGCCATCAGACGGGACAGGGGCCGGGAGACCCAGTACTTC	CAIRRDRGRETQYF
TRBV25-1	TRBJ2-5	many	NA	TGTGCCAGCAGTGAATCGGGGTACCAAGAGACCCAGTACTTC	CASSESGYQETQYF
TRBV12-3/TRBV12-4	TRBJ2-7	NA	NA	TGTGCCAGCAGTTTTGTCAAGAACGAGCAGTACTTC	CASSFVKNEQYF